This TCR beta chain was sequenced during a study of beta chain features in type 1 diabetes. General study findings and limits: Moderate yet significant TCRB CDR3 shortening was seen in Type 1 diabetes patients in all four CD4+ subsets. Patients' naive, central memory and Treg TCRB repertoires seemed closer to one another than those of healthy donors. Researchers could not determine here whether HLA type influences TCRB rearrangement.

This clone was recorded a few times. Its antigen is still unknown. CDR3 length: 16 amino acids. Germline-derived CDR1 and CDR2 are SEHNR and FQNEAQ (reference sequence). Trimming removed 5 bases at V and 0 bases at J, with 17 bases between. Expressed TCRB transcripts were sequenced after all isolated RNA was converted to cDNA. The table came from immunoSEQ multiplex PCR; TCRdb's copy has only in-frame clones and leaves some out. The sample comprises over 600,000 clones, around an eighth of which are singletons, and 0.09% to 0.15% rests with the top ten. This clonotype originated in a man aged 30-40 years with type 1 diabetes. The sample taken for sequencing was naive CD4+ T cells from blood. The chain is built from TRBV7-9 and TRBJ2-7; D might be TRBD1 (5 bases). This CDR3 reads CASSRRNDRPSYEQYF. The DNA of the CDR3 is TGTGCCAGCAGCCGTAGAAATGACAGACCCTCCTACGAGCAGTACTTC.